This TCR beta chain came from a study of post-analysis software for immune sequencing data. Study-wide background: The patients showed relapsing-remitting, secondary progressive and progressive-relapsing multiple sclerosis courses.

This clonotype was seen a few times. The antigen is not known. The CDR3 is 14 amino acids. Trimming left V 5 bases short and J 3 bases short, with 14 bases between. CDR1 and CDR2 from the germline V gene are SQVTM and ANQGSEA. Unique-molecular-identifier-tagged TCR beta cDNA libraries were used. Starting from approximately 1 to 10 million T cells, the study yielded roughly 0.5 million cDNA molecules. Each CDR3 protein is one row after TCRdb ran MiXCR on the PCR reads. Of about 810,000 distinct CDR3 sequences listed, roughly 50% are singletons. Findings and limits, study-wide: A few TRBV segments (TRBV5-6, TRBV5-1 and TRBV20-1 among them) occurred more frequently in patients than in controls. Under F measure analysis, samples from one preparation batch co-clustered strongly. There was significantly lower normalized Chao1 diversity in multiple sclerosis patients than in controls.

Sequenced: blood. The chain uses TRBV29-1 and TRBJ2-1, with D maybe TRBD2 (6 bases). This receptor was identified in a girl aged 5-17 years with multiple sclerosis. CDR3: CSVLADTYYNEQFF. The DNA for the CDR3 is TGCAGCGTTTTAGCGGACACCTACTACAATGAGCAGTTCTTC.